The 3 T cell receptor beta chains below come from one sample, sequenced in a study of blood T cell repertoires in COVID-19. Data came from immunoSEQ multiplex PCR; TCRdb stores just in-frame clones and leaves some out. Here the sample spans 250,000 to 300,000 clones, roughly 89% being singletons. Sequencing used PBMCs or T cells enriched from blood (not recorded which). Receptor source: a woman aged 60-75 years who had recovered from COVID-19.

The sample holds a few counts of this clone. The rearrangement links TRBV7-3 to TRBJ2-2; 13 bases fit TRBD2. Germline V gene sequence: CDR1 SGHTA, CDR2 FQGTGA. V shed 5 bases, J shed 4 bases, and the junction held 7 bases outside the gene matches. The CDR3 is 17 amino acids. The CDR3 region is CASSQGTSGMGTGELFF. CDR3 nucleotides: TGTGCCAGCAGCCAGGGGACTAGCGGGATGGGCACCGGGGAGCTGTTTTTT.

CDR3 region: CAISEGTGGFYGYTF. Written as DNA, the CDR3 is TGTGCCATCAGTGAGGGGACAGGGGGATTCTATGGCTACACCTTC. The genes are TRBV10-3 and TRBJ1-2, with TRBD1 identical over 11 bases. With 2 bases clipped from V and 4 bases from J, the junction kept 3 bases outside the gene matches. Germline V gives CDR1 ENHRY, CDR2 SYGVKD. This CDR3 region has 15 residues.

The rearrangement uses TRBV14 and TRBJ2-1, with a weak D call TRBD2 (6 bases). Germline V CDR1 and CDR2: SGHDN, FVKESK. V lost 4 bases, J lost 2 bases, and 15 bases lay in between. This CDR3 contains 16 residues. CDR3 in DNA: TGTGCCAGCAGCCCTATTGGGGGGATCACCTACAATGAGCAGTTCTTC. Its protein product is CASSPIGGITYNEQFF.